This paragraph reports one T cell receptor (beta chain). Its target is unknown. Between the trimmed V and J ends, which lost 6 bases and 8 bases, there was a span of 16 bases. This CDR3 has 13 amino acids. CDR1 and CDR2 from the germline V gene are MDHEN and SYDVKM. This specimen belongs to a study of CD8 T cell repertoires and HIV-1 epitope variants. This table comes from immunoSEQ multiplex PCR, and its TCRdb copy is limited to in-frame clones, with some not included. This table holds approximately 4,000 clones, roughly two thirds found once. J is TRBJ1-2 and V is TRBV28; D is unresolved. The sequence derives from a male donor with HIV. The sample was cultured CD8+ T cells derived from PBMCs. Here the CDR3 reads CASSLGRAGGYTF. CDR3 in DNA: TGTGCCAGCAGCTTGGGGAGAGCTGGAGGCTACACCTTC.